A single sample is the source of the 20 T cell receptor beta chains below, sequenced in a study of OX40 agonist ivuxolimab in advanced cancers. Produced via immunoSEQ multiplex PCR; TCRdb's table is partial and in-frame only. This table holds about 100,000 clones, approximately 90% found once. The specimen comprised CD4+ or CD8+ T cells sorted from blood, sampled in a trial of the OX40 agonist ivuxolimab. These receptors were collected from an adult with an advanced solid tumor such as melanoma, head and neck, liver or kidney cancer.

The V call is TRBV5-5, the J call TRBJ2-1, with 12 nucleotides matching TRBD2. CDR3 length: 19 amino acids. The J segment lost 0 bases and the V segment lost 0 bases, leaving 7 bases of the junction unmatched. Germline CDR1 reads SGHKS; CDR2 reads YYEKEE (reference sequence). CDR3 in amino acids: CASSLVPSGRVSSYNEQFF. DNA of the CDR3: TGTGCCAGCAGCTTGGTACCTAGCGGGAGGGTAAGCTCCTACAATGAGCAGTTCTTC.

V and J are TRBV5-1 and TRBJ2-5, with D possibly matching TRBD1 (6 bases). With 5 bases removed from V and 1 base from J, the gap between germline ends came to 12 bases. The germline V gene encodes CDR1 SGHRS and CDR2 YFSETQ. The CDR3 is 14 amino acids. CDR3 protein: CASRNQGIQETQYF. The DNA for the CDR3 is TGCGCCAGCAGGAACCAGGGGATCCAAGAGACCCAGTACTTC.

V gene TRBV20-1 combines with J gene TRBJ1-6; TRBD1 might be the D (5 bases). Germline V gene data show CDR1 as DFQATT and CDR2 as SNEGSKA (reference sequence). This CDR3 region has 11 residues. CDR3 sequence (DNA): TGCAGCGGGACTTCCCGAGGGGACCTCCACTTT. This encodes CSGTSRGDLHF.

The rearrangement joins TRBV25-1 to TRBJ2-6; TRBD1 or TRBD2 may be the D gene (5 bases each). CDR3 length equals 14 residues. Trimming left V 8 bases short and J 0 bases short, with 8 bases between. Per germline, CDR1 MGHDK and CDR2 SYGVNS. CDR3 sequence: CASGGPSGANVLTF. CDR3 in DNA: TGTGCCAGCGGGGGACCCTCTGGGGCCAACGTCCTGACTTTC.

The chain is built from TRBV5-4 and TRBJ1-1; 9 bases line up with TRBD1. The CDR3 has 14 amino acids. The germline CDR1 and CDR2 sequences are SGHNT and YYREEE (reference sequence). V trimming: 4 bases; J trimming: 7 bases; junction bases outside the gene matches: 8. Written as DNA, the CDR3 is TGTGCCAGCAGCGCTACAGGGGGCGCGAATGAAGCTTTCTTT. Translating it yields CASSATGGANEAFF.

V gene TRBV2 combines with J gene TRBJ2-3; TRBD1 matches 12 bases. CDR1 is SNHLY, CDR2 FYNNEI, per germline. The CDR3 consists of 17 residues. J lost 6 bases, V lost 6 bases, and 13 bases had no gene match. The CDR3 here is CASSGLPGQGAGDTQYF. CDR3 nucleotide sequence: TGTGCCAGCAGCGGCCTCCCGGGACAGGGGGCAGGGGATACGCAGTATTTT.

This chain joins TRBV18 and TRBJ1-2; 9 nucleotides agree with TRBD1. Germline V gene data show CDR1 as KGHSH and CDR2 as LQKENI. This CDR3 is 14 amino acids long. The trim removed 2 bases at V and 6 bases at J, leaving 4 bases unmatched. The CDR3 region is CASSPAGQGHGYTF. The CDR3, as DNA: TGTGCCAGCTCACCAGCGGGACAGGGCCATGGCTACACCTTC.

The rearrangement joins TRBV27 to TRBJ1-1; D is unresolved. This CDR3 has 14 residues. V was clipped by 11 bases and J by 4 bases, with 20 bases between them. CDR1 is MNHEY, CDR2 SMNVEV, per germline (reference sequence). This CDR3 is CACYRAADGTEAFF. As DNA, the CDR3 is TGTGCCTGCTACCGGGCCGCAGATGGCACTGAAGCTTTCTTT.

The chain has TRBV5-8 and TRBJ1-3; D gene unclear. CDR1 is SGHTS, CDR2 YDEGEE, per germline. The CDR3 has 15 amino acids. The V gene lost 0 bases and the J gene lost 0 bases, with 7 bases spanning the gap. Here the CDR3 DNA reads TGTGCCAGCAGCTTGGCTCATAGCTCTGGAAACACCATATATTTT. Translating it yields CASSLAHSSGNTIYF.

This chain joins TRBV9 and TRBJ2-5; TRBD1 is a possible D gene (7 bases). Judging by the DNA end, TRBJ2-7 fits better; the J call may be wrong. This CDR3 region has 15 residues. Germline CDR1 is SGDLS and CDR2 is YYNGEE. CDR3 in DNA: TGTGCCAGCAGCGGCGGGGACAGTCGTGTTTACGAGCAGTACTTC. It specifies CASSGGDSRVYEQYF.

The chain uses TRBV9 and TRBJ2-1, with 14 nucleotides matching TRBD2. The CDR3 consists of 20 residues. Germline CDR1 and CDR2: SGDLS and YYNGEE. V lost 3 bases, J lost 4 bases, and 15 bases stayed unmatched. CDR3 protein: CASSDRRGGLAGVRYNEQFF. CDR3 DNA: TGTGCCAGCAGCGATCGTAGGGGGGGACTAGCGGGAGTCCGGTACAATGAGCAGTTCTTC.

This rearrangement joins TRBV4-2 to TRBJ1-4, with D tentatively TRBD1 (5 bases). The V end lost 5 bases, the J end lost 7 bases, and 14 bases lay between the germline ends. Germline V gene sequence: CDR1 LGHNA, CDR2 YNFKEQ. This CDR3 comprises 14 residues. For the CDR3, the DNA is TGTGCCAGCAGCGACGGGACCGTGGTTGAAAAACTGTTTTTT. This gives the protein CASSDGTVVEKLFF.

The sample holds one count of this clone. The rearrangement joins TRBV21-1 to TRBJ2-7. TRBV21-1 is shown as a pseudogene. CDR3 length equals 14 residues. DNA for the CDR3: TGTGCCAGCAGCAAAGCAGGGCAGGCCCACGAGCAGTACTTC. It translates to CASSKAGQAHEQYF.

The chain couples TRBV19 to TRBJ2-7; 9 nucleotides align to TRBD1. The CDR3 extends over 15 amino acids. Trimming at V came to 8 bases and at J to 1 base, leaving 9 bases not matched to a gene. Germline V CDR1 and CDR2: LNHDA, SQIVND (reference sequence). Here the CDR3 DNA reads TGTGCCAGTCATTCCGGGACAGGGTTTTCCTACGAGCAGTACTTC. Residues: CASHSGTGFSYEQYF.

J is TRBJ2-5 and V is TRBV25-1; possibly TRBD1 or TRBD2 for D (6 bases each). V lost 5 bases and J 0 bases, leaving 10 bases between the germline ends. The CDR3 totals 14 residues. Germline CDR1 MGHDK, CDR2 SYGVNS. As DNA, the CDR3 is TGTGCCAGCAGTAAGGGGGGAAACCAAGAGACCCAGTACTTC. Amino acids: CASSKGGNQETQYF.

The chain has TRBV29-1 and TRBJ2-1; D might be TRBD1 (6 bases). Trimming stripped 3 bases from V and 6 bases from J, with 15 bases between. The length of the CDR3 is 14 residues. Germline assignment: CDR1 SQVTM and CDR2 ANQGSEA. CDR3 DNA sequence: TGCAGCGTTGATGGGACAAGGATATCCAATGAGCAGTTCTTC. This codes for CSVDGTRISNEQFF.

The gene calls are TRBV28 and TRBJ2-2, with 10 nucleotides matching TRBD2. The CDR3 runs 18 residues. The ends lost 5 bases at V and 4 bases at J; junction bases unmatched: 13. Germline V gene lookup returns CDR1 MDHEN and CDR2 SYDVKM. The CDR3 loop reads CASSAPSSSGSVTGELFF. DNA for the CDR3: TGTGCCAGCAGTGCCCCCTCTTCTAGCGGGAGTGTCACCGGGGAGCTGTTTTTT.

This chain joins TRBV5-1 and TRBJ1-1; TRBD1 aligns across 8 bases. J was trimmed by 4 bases and V by 4 bases; bases with no gene match: 3. The germline gives CDR1 SGHRS, CDR2 YFSETQ. The CDR3 runs to 13 residues. The CDR3 here is CASSVGQGTEAFF. The CDR3 DNA is TGCGCCAGCAGCGTTGGACAGGGCACTGAAGCTTTCTTT.

The rearrangement joins TRBV7-9 to TRBJ1-2; D is undetermined. The CDR3 is made up of 13 amino acids. The V and J ends lost 6 bases and 6 bases respectively, with 14 bases between them. The germline V gene has CDR1 SEHNR and CDR2 FQNEAQ (reference sequence). CDR3 residues: CASRDKTPDGYTF. CDR3 coding DNA: TGTGCCAGCAGAGACAAGACACCCGATGGCTACACCTTC. The variable domain in full, completed from reference TRBV7-9 and TRBJ1-2, reads DTGVSQNPRHKITKRGQNVTFRCDPISEHNRLYWYRQTLGQGPEFLTYFQNEAQLEKSRLLSDRFSAERPKGSFSTLEIQRTEQGDSAMYLCASRDKTPDGYTFGSGTRLTVV.

The chain employs TRBV5-4 and TRBJ2-7; D may be TRBD1 (5 bases). V was cut by 2 bases and J by 1 base, with 10 bases left in between. The CDR3 contains 14 residues. From germline, CDR1 is SGHNT and CDR2 YYREEE (reference sequence). Here the CDR3 DNA reads TGTGCCAGCAGCTTCAAAGGGGCATCCTACGAGCAGTACTTC. Amino acids: CASSFKGASYEQYF.